A single count supports the clone carrying this T cell receptor beta chain. The protocol was immunoSEQ multiplex PCR, while the TCRdb copy is restricted to in-frame clones and leaves out a portion. The top ten clones hold roughly 5.3% of a sample with about 170,000 clones, roughly 93% of them seen once. Germline values: CDR1 MNHEY, CDR2 SMNVEV (reference sequence). The CDR3 spans 14 residues. Germline trimming cut 8 bases from V and 6 bases from J; bases unmatched to any gene: 10. These data belong to a study of blood T cell repertoires in COVID-19. Study information: Samples of COVID-19 (acute and convalescent) were obtained from the United States, Italy and Spain. In each case, the material was cDNA or gDNA derived from T cells, B-cell-depleted T cells, or PBMCs.

The J gene is TRBJ1-5, the V gene TRBV27; 7 bases agree with TRBD1. The sequence was obtained from a man younger than 35 with COVID-19, enrolled during active disease. The material sequenced was peripheral blood. CDR3 sequence: CASRDQTGLQPQHF. Here the CDR3 DNA reads TGTGCCAGCCGCGATCAGACAGGGCTTCAGCCCCAGCATTTT.